A single T cell receptor (beta chain) is shown here with its context. The antigen is unknown. Each CD8 memory set brought CD45RO+ cells together with CCR7-negative CD45RA+ TemRA cells. The CDR3 loop spans 16 amino acids. The trim removed 0 bases at V and 1 base at J, leaving 6 bases unmatched. From germline, CDR1 is SGDLS and CDR2 YYNGEE. TCRdb's table, derived via immunoSEQ multiplex PCR, lists solely in-frame clones and lacks some. The table has about 120,000 clones, 55% to 80% seen once. The data were obtained in a study of shared clonotypes between healthy human individuals. Study background: Each donor's CD4 naive and CD4 memory cells filled three plates apiece, CD8 naive two, and CD8 memory one. The study, taken as a whole, reports: Relative to their counterparts shared across all four donors, non-shared clonotypes exhibited diminished generation probabilities. Incomplete sequencing of sorted subsets was indicated by rarefaction despite large depth.

This sequence joins TRBV9 and TRBJ2-5, with 7 positions matching TRBD2. The sample comprised memory CD8+ T cells sorted from blood. Subset of the sample: CD45RO+ cells pooled with CCR7-negative TemRA cells. This TCR was sampled from a woman younger than 45 in good health. The CDR3 DNA reads as TGTGCCAGCAGCGTAGGGGCTAGCGGACCCCAAGAGACCCAGTACTTC. This gives the protein CASSVGASGPQETQYF.